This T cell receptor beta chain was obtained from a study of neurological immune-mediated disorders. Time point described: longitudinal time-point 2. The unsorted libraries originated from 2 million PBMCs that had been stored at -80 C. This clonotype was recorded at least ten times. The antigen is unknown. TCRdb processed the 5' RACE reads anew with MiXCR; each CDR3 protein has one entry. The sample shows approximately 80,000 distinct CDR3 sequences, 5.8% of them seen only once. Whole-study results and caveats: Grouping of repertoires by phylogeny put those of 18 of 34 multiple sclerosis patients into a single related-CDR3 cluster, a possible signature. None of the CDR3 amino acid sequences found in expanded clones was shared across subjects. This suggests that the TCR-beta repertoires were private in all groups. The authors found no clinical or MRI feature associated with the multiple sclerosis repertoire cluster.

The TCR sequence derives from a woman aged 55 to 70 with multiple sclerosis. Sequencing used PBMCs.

The CDR3, as DNA: TGTGCCAGCAGCTTAACGGATTTTGCAGGACTACAGGTACACGAGCAGTACTTC. Translation gives CASSLTDFAGLQVHEQYF. This chain links TRBV7-6 with TRBJ2-7; D possibly corresponds to TRBD2 (6 bases). Germline V gene lookup returns CDR1 SGHVS and CDR2 FNYEAQ. The V gene lost 2 bases and the J gene lost 5 bases, with 25 bases spanning the gap. This CDR3 has 18 residues.